The clone carrying this T cell receptor (beta chain) has only one observation. What it binds is not known. The data are from a study of CD8+CD57+ T cells in acquired aplastic anemia. Overall study findings and caveats: Found in both controls and patients were some 31 CD8+ CDR3 sequences. Controls and patients did not differ significantly in CD8+ Simpson's diversity.

Trimming removed 5 bases from V and 3 bases from J, with 12 bases in between. Germline CDR1 is LNHDA and CDR2 is SQIVND (reference sequence). The CDR3 has 14 amino acids. Using genomic DNA as the template, TCR beta VDJ and CDR3 profiling was carried out. TCRdb itself ran the reads through MiXCR, one entry per CDR3 protein. The repertoire holds roughly 170,000 distinct CDR3 sequences, with 55% to 70% as singletons. V usage is TRBV19 and J usage is TRBJ2-3; D call uncertain. The specimen sequenced was sorted CD4+, CD8+, or CD8+CD57+ T cells (not recorded which) from PBMCs. The TCR originated in a human donor in good health. Here the CDR3 reads CASSLSLGTDTQYF. The CDR3 DNA follows: TGTGCCAGTAGTCTCTCTTTGGGTACAGATACGCAGTATTTT.